A single TCR beta chain is shown here with its context. These data come from a study of blood T cell repertoires in COVID-19. Overall study context: Samples representing acute and convalescent COVID-19 were sourced from the United States, Italy and Spain. Sources were T cells, B-cell-depleted T cells, or PBMCs; the material itself was cDNA or gDNA.

The CDR3 loop spans 15 amino acids. Per the germline V gene, CDR1 is SGHDT and CDR2 is YYEEEE. Trimming removed 3 bases from V and 7 bases from J; junction bases left unmatched: 9. As processed by the authors: Reference gene primer amplification gave nucleated cell count estimates. Sequencing was performed with immunoSEQ multiplex PCR; in TCRdb, only in-frame clones are kept and a portion is missing. Clone size and V and J calls were adopted from that table, with D and trimming inferred from the DNA. In the table there are roughly 150,000 clones, 85% of which are singletons. The rearrangement uses TRBV5-6 and TRBJ2-3; 9 positions agree with TRBD2. This clonotype was sampled from a woman aged 55-75 years with COVID-19, enrolled during active disease. Source material: peripheral blood. CDR3 in amino acids: CASSSGGSGRYTQYF. CDR3 DNA sequence: TGTGCCAGCAGCTCCGGGGGTAGCGGGAGATATACGCAGTATTTT.